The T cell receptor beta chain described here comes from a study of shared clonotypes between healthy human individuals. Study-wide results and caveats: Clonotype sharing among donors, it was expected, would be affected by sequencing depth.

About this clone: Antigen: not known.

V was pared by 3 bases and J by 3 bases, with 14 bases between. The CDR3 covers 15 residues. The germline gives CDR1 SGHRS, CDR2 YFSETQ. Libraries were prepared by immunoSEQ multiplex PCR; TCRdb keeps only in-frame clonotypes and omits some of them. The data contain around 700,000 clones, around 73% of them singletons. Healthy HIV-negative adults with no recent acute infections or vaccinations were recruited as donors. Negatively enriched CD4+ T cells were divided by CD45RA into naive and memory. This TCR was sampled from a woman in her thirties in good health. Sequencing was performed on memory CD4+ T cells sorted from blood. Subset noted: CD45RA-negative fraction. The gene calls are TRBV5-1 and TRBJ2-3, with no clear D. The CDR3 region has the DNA TGCGCCAGCAGCTCAGTTTTGAGCCGTACAGATACGCAGTATTTT. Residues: CASSSVLSRTDTQYF. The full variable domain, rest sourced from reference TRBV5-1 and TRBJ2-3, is KAGVTQTPRYLIKTRGQQVTLSCSPISGHRSVSWYQQTPGQGLQFLFEYFSETQRNKGNFPGRFSGRQFSNSRSEMNVSTLELGDSALYLCASSSVLSRTDTQYFGPGTRLTVL.